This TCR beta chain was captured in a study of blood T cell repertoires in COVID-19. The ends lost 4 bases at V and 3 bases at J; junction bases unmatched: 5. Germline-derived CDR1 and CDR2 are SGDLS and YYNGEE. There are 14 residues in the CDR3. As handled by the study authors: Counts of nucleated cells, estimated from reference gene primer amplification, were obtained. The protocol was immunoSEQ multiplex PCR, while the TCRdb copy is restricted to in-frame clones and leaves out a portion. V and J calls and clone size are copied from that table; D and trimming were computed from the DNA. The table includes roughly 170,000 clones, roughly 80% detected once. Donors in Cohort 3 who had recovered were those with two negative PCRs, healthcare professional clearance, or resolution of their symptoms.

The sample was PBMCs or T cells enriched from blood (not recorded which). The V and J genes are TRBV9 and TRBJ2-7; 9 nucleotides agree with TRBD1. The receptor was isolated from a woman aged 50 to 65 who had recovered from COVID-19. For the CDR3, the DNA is TGTGCCAGCAGCACCCGACAGGGGGGCTACGAGCAGTACGTC. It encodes CASSTRQGGYEQYV.